These T cell receptor beta chains were read from a single sample in a study of spatial heterogeneity in lung cancer. TCRdb passed the 5' RACE reads through MiXCR, listing each CDR3 protein once. This sample has 5,500 to 9,000 distinct CDR3 sequences; 10% to 15% occur once, and the top ten carry about 8.1%. This sample comprised lung tumor tissue, obtained at surgery. These receptors originate from a male donor with early-stage non-small cell lung cancer. CDR3s include the opening cysteine and the closing phenylalanine or tryptophan. Fields, in order: D gene, V gene, J gene, clone size, CDR3 DNA, CDR3 protein. D genes are given only for firm matches. A clone size is listed for some rows: how often the clone was seen (once, few, many), or a class if it is expanded.

>TRBD1|TRBV6-6|TRBJ2-1|many
TGTGCCAGCAGTCCACTCGACAGGGTCTACAATGAGCAGTTCTTC
CASSPLDRVYNEQFF
>-|TRBV12-3/TRBV12-4|TRBJ1-1|medium-sized
TGTGCCAGCAGCTTTGACCCCTACACTGAAGCTTTCTTT
CASSFDPYTEAFF
>-|TRBV21-1|TRBJ2-4|-
TGTGCCAGCAGCAAAGCAAGGACTAACGCCAAAAACATTCAGTACTTC
CASSKARTNAKNIQYF
>-|TRBV20-1|TRBJ2-1|many
TGCAGTGCTACACACGATGGGGGGGCTGGAGAGCAGTTCTTC
CSATHDGGAGEQFF
>-|TRBV6-1|TRBJ2-1|many
TGTGCCAGCAGTGGGCTCCTATTCATCAATGAGCAGTTCTTC
CASSGLLFINEQFF
>-|TRBV5-1|TRBJ1-1|many
TGCGCCAGCAGCTTGGTGGGGGGCTCGGGCACTGAAGCTTTCTTT
CASSLVGGSGTEAFF
>-|TRBV18|TRBJ2-5|-
TGTGCCAGCTCACGTTCGGGCGGGACCCAGTACTTC
CASSRSGGTQYF
>-|TRBV6-1|TRBJ2-3|many
TGTGCCAGCAGTCAGTACAGGACATCAGATACGCAGTATTTT
CASSQYRTSDTQYF
>-|TRBV7-9|TRBJ2-2|many
TGTGCCAGCAGCTTAGAGCAGCCCGCCGGGGAGCTGTTTTTT
CASSLEQPAGELFF
>-|TRBV28|TRBJ2-3|many
TGTGCCAGCAGTTTACTACCGGGACATAACACAGATACGCAGTATTTT
CASSLLPGHNTDTQYF
>-|TRBV28|TRBJ2-3|many
TGTGCCAGCACCCCGGGGGGCCTCACAGATACGCAGTATTTT
CASTPGGLTDTQYF
>-|TRBV6-5|TRBJ2-2|many
TGTGCCAGCAGTTACTCCAGGGTTACCGGGGAGCTGTTTTTT
CASSYSRVTGELFF
>-|TRBV28|TRBJ2-3|many
TGTGCCAGCAAGGAATCCCCGGGTTCTCACACAGATACGCAGTATTTT
CASKESPGSHTDTQYF
>-|TRBV7-9|TRBJ2-5|many
TGTGCCAGCAGCTTACCCCTGACACAAGAGACCCAGTACTTC
CASSLPLTQETQYF
>-|TRBV9|TRBJ1-1|medium-sized
TGTGCCAGCAGCGTGGTCGGATCGGGGATCGCTTTCTTT
CASSVVGSGIAFF
>-|TRBV28|TRBJ1-2|medium-sized
TGTGCCAGCTCCCTGTGGGGCAGGCCTAGGGGCTATGGCTACACCTTC
CASSLWGRPRGYGYTF
>TRBD1|TRBV11-1|TRBJ1-2|medium-sized
TGTGCCAGCAGCTTGGGGACAGGGACCTATGGCTACACCTTC
CASSLGTGTYGYTF
>-|TRBV2|TRBJ2-4|medium-sized
TGTGCCAGCAGTGATCGAAGGACCTTTCCCTTAAACATTCAGTACTTC
CASSDRRTFPLNIQYF
>-|TRBV12-5|TRBJ1-5|medium-sized
TGTGCTAGTGGACAAACTCCCGGACTCCAGCATTTT
CASGQTPGLQHF
>TRBD1|TRBV20-1|TRBJ1-1|-
TGCAGTGCGGACAGGGTTGACGACACTGAAGCTTTCTTT
CSADRVDDTEAFF
>TRBD2|TRBV6-2/TRBV6-3|TRBJ2-1|many
TGTGCCAGCAGTTACGCCGGGACTAGCGGGAGGGGCAATGAGCAGTTCTTC
CASSYAGTSGRGNEQFF
>-|TRBV7-9|TRBJ2-4|many
TGTGCCAGCAGCTTAGACACAGGCTGGAAAGCCAAAAACATTCAGTACTTC
CASSLDTGWKAKNIQYF
>TRBD2|TRBV7-7|TRBJ2-3|many
TGTGCTAGCAGCTTAGAGCGGGGGCCTATAGATACGCAGTATTTT
CASSLERGPIDTQYF
>-|TRBV20-1|TRBJ2-5|medium-sized
TGCAGTGGGTCAAAACCAGGAGGGGAGACCCAGTACTTC
CSGSKPGGETQYF